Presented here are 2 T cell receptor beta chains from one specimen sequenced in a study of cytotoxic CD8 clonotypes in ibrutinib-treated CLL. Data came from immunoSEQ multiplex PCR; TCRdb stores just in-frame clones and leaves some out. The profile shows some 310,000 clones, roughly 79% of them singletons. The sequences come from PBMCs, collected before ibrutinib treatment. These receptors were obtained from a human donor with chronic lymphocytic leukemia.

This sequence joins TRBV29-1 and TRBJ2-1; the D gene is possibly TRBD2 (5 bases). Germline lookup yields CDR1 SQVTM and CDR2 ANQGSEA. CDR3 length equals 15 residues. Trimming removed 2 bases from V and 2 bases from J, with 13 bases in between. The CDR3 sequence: CSVEPPLGAYNEQFF. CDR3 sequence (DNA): TGCAGCGTTGAACCCCCTCTCGGGGCCTACAATGAGCAGTTCTTC.

CDR3 coding DNA: TGCGCCAGCAGCCAAGATGTGGGAGGCACAAATGAGCAGTTCTTC. Translated: CASSQDVGGTNEQFF. This chain joins TRBV4-3 and TRBJ2-1; a possible D gene is TRBD2 (6 bases). This CDR3 has 15 amino acids. V was cut by 0 bases and J by 7 bases, with 13 bases left in between. CDR1 and CDR2 (germline): LGHNA, YSLEER.